The source of this T cell receptor beta chain is a study of response to subunit inactivated influenza vaccine. Overall study results and limits: Researchers suggested that each seasonal influenza vaccination recruits few new T cells.

TCRdb redid the calling of the RT-PCR reads with MiXCR, one entry per CDR3 protein. The data show hundreds of thousands of distinct CDR3 sequences, 15% to 19% seen once. Trimming pared 5 bases from V and 1 base from J, leaving 21 bases between. This CDR3 spans 17 amino acids. Germline CDR1 is LGHDT and CDR2 is YNNKEL (reference sequence). This clonotype has only a few counts. Its antigen is still unknown. The source material was PBMCs from blood, sampled about 11 days after vaccination. The receptor's source is a man aged 45-65 years who received an inactivated influenza vaccine. This sequence joins TRBV3-1 and TRBJ2-7; tentative D call: TRBD2 (5 bases). For the CDR3, the DNA is TGTGCCAGCAGCTCCTCTTACTCGTCGGGGAGTTCCTACGAGCAGTACTTC. This sequence encodes CASSSSYSSGSSYEQYF.